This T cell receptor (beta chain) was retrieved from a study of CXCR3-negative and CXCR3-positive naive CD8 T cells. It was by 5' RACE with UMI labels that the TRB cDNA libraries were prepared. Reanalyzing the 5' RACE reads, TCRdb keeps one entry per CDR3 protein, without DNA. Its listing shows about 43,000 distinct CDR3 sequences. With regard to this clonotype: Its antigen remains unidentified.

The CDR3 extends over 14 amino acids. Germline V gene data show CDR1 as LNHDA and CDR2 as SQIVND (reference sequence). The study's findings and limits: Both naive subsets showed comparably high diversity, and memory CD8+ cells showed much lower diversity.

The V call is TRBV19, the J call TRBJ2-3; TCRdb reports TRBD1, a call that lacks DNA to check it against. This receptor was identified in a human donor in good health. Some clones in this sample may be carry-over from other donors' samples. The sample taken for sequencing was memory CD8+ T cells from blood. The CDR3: CASSMGQEADTQYF.